This TCR beta chain emerged from a study of blood T cells in healthy people across ages (dated by TCRdb to about 2015). Regarding the complete study: Template switching captured roughly one uniquely barcoded TCR beta cDNA molecule per two T cells in model experiments. Age-related changes in TCR beta repertoire diversity were measured in the study by deep sequencing normalized with unique cDNA molecular identifiers. Donors of different ages were randomly distributed across sequencing lanes to avoid experimental bias. Four age groups were formed from the donors: young (average approximately 15 years), middle-aged (approximately 40), aged (62) and long-lived (approximately 78). Two additional independent replicas of 1 million unique cDNA reads from the same blood draw were analyzed for two donors (one aged 18 to 30 and one aged 80 or older). Beyond this particular receptor, the publication reports: Donor CMV infection status was unknown, potentially confounding age-related changes in expanded clonotypes. Observed TCR beta diversity per million T cells fell roughly linearly with age, and a significant reduction was already apparent by age about 38. Observed TCR beta diversity correlated strongly with the percentage of naive T cells measured by flow cytometry. Total diversity estimates from one million sequenced T cells were considered lower bounds and underestimates. Since profiling was done on bulk unsorted PBMCs, naive and antigen-experienced compartments could not be conclusively compared. Compared with the aged group, the long-lived group had more naive CD4+ T cells, fewer expanded clones and increased TCR diversity, suggesting age selection.

The library came from 5' RACE. Reads for this sample came from an Illumina HiSeq 2500. The second PCR ran for roughly 7 to 12 cycles and used a J-beta primer mix along with a sample-barcoded 5' primer. A template-switch 5' adaptor carrying 12 random nucleotides introduced a unique molecular identifier onto each TCR beta cDNA molecule. Each sample yielded at least 3 million CDR3-containing paired-end reads. First-strand cDNA synthesis was performed from all RNA using the Mint cDNA synthesis kit, with priming by a TRBC-specific oligonucleotide. All cDNA was treated with uracil-DNA glycosylase and then went through a first 18-cycle PCR with the universal primers M1SS and BC2_uni_R. The paper's processing steps were these. For normalization, 1 million high-quality reads, each with a distinct molecular identifier, were randomly selected from each sample. Instead of being binned into consensus sequences, reads that shared molecular identifiers were thrown out. MiTCR, set to a Q25 quality threshold and the strictest error-elimination algorithm, was used for CDR3 identification, clonotype clustering and error correction. A nonparametric unseen species model with Euler transformation was used to estimate lower-bound total TCR beta diversity. TCRdb reworked the public reads: Q25 trimming with fastp, MiXCR clone assembly, productive beta chains retained. Every CDR3 protein is listed once, alongside the most common genes and DNA of its rows. The V and J calls follow TCRdb's processing rather than the paper's. Across this sample there are 1.5 million to 2 million distinct CDR3 sequences, with roughly 49% seen only once. The top ten clonotypes cover 2.1% of the sample.

Remarks on this clonotype: Its antigen is unknown. No base quality values were provided; no much bigger clone lies one nucleotide off.

Per the germline V gene, MNHNS is the CDR1 and SASEGT is the CDR2. V ends up 4 bases short and J 12 bases short, with an unmatched junction base count of 17. The CDR3, cysteine through phenylalanine, is 16 amino acids long. Of all the DNA, just the CDR3 is kept, 48 bases in frame from base 1. The donors were roughly 40 Caucasian individuals from Russia, aged roughly 6 to 90 years, who were systemically healthy. Approximately 9.3 milliliters of peripheral blood were collected from each donor into EDTA-treated Vacutainer tubes. PBMCs were isolated by Ficoll-Paque density-gradient centrifugation, with at least 6.5 million obtained per sample. Total RNA was extracted from PBMCs with Trizol reagent, with at least 5 micrograms obtained per sample. The percentages of naive CD45RAhigh/CD27high T cells were determined by flow cytometry on a PBMC aliquot from every donor.

This sequence was found in a woman in her forties in good health. The V and J genes are TRBV6-1 and TRBJ2-1; 8 middle bases align to TRBD1. Sequencing was carried out using blood. This receptor has the CDR3 CASSAPSAGTGCRQFF. The nucleotide sequence reads as follows: TGTGCCAGCAGTGCCCCTTCCGCCGGGACAGGCTGTAGGCAGTTCTTC.